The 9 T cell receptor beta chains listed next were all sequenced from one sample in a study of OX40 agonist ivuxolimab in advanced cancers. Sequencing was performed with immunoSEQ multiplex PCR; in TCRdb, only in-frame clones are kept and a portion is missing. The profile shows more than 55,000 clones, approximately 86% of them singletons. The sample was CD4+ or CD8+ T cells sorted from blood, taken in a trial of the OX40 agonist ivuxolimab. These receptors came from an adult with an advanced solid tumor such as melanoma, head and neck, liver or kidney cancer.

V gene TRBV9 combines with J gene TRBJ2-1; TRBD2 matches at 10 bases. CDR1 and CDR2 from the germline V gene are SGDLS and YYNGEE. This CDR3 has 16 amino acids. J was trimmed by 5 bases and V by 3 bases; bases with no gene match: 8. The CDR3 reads CASSGLLAGANNEQFF. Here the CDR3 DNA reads TGTGCCAGCAGCGGCCTGCTAGCGGGGGCCAACAATGAGCAGTTCTTC.

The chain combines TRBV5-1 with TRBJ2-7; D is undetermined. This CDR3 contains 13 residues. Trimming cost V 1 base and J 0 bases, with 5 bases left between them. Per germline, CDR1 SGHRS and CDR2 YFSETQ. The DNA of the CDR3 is TGCGCCAGCAGCTTGACTACCTCCTACGAGCAGTACTTC. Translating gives CASSLTTSYEQYF.

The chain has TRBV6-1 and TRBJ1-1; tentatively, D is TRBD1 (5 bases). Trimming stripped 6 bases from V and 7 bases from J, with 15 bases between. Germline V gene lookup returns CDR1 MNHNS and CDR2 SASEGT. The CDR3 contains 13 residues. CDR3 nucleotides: TGTGCCAGCAGGTCTAATACAGGACGTGAAGCTTTCTTT. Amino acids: CASRSNTGREAFF.

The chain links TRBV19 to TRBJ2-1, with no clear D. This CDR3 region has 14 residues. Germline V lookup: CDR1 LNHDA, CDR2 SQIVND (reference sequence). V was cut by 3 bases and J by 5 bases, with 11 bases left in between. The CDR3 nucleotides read TGTGCCAGTAGTATGGCCGGGCCCCACAATGAGCAGTTCTTC. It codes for CASSMAGPHNEQFF.

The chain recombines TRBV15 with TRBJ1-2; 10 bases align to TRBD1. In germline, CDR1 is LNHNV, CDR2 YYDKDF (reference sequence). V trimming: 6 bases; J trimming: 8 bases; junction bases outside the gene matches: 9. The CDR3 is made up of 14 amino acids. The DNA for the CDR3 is TGTGCCACCAGGCCTGACAGGGGGCGACTGGGCTACACCTTC. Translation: CATRPDRGRLGYTF.

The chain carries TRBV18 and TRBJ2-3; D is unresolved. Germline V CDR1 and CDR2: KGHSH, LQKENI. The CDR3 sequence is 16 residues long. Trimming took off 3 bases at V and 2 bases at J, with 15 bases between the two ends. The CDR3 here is CASSPTPGSPTDTQYF. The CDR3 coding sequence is TGTGCCAGCTCACCGACCCCCGGGTCCCCCACAGATACGCAGTATTTT.

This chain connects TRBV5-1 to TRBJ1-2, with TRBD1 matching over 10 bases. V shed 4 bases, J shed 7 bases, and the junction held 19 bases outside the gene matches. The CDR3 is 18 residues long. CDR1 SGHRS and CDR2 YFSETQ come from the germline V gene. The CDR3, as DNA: TGCGCCAGCAGCCGGGGACCGGGACAGGGGATTGTCTTCGGTGGCTACACCTTC. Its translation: CASSRGPGQGIVFGGYTF.

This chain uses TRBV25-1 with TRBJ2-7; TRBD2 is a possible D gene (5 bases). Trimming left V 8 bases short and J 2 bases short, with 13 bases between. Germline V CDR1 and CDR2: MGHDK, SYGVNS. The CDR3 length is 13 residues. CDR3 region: CASLGGHTYEQYF. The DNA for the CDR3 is TGTGCCAGCTTAGGAGGCCATACCTACGAGCAGTACTTC.

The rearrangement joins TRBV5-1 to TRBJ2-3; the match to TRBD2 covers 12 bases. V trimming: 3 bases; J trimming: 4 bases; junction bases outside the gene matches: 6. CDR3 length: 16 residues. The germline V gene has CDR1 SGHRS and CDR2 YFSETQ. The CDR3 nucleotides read TGCGCCAGCAGCTCCCTGACTAGCGGGAGTTCAGATACGCAGTATTTT. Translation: CASSSLTSGSSDTQYF. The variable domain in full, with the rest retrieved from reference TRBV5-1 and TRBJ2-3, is KAGVTQTPRYLIKTRGQQVTLSCSPISGHRSVSWYQQTPGQGLQFLFEYFSETQRNKGNFPGRFSGRQFSNSRSEMNVSTLELGDSALYLCASSSLTSGSSDTQYFGPGTRLTVL.